This T cell receptor beta chain appears in the sequencing data of a study of cytomegalovirus exposure and HLA in healthy donors. The CDR3 length is 15 residues. Looked up from germline, CDR1 is SGHTA and CDR2 is FQGNSA. V was trimmed by 5 bases and J by 8 bases, leaving 20 bases between them. The PCR had 60 Vbeta and 13 Jbeta primers. Assay: immunoSEQ multiplex PCR; the TCRdb copy retains only in-frame clones and omits some. This repertoire shows about 170,000 clones, roughly 79% found once; its top ten account for roughly 4.5%. This sequence was found in a woman aged 18 to 35 in good health and CMV-seropositive. The chain joins TRBV7-2 to TRBJ2-3, with D perhaps TRBD2 (6 bases). Sequenced: PBMCs. The CDR3 bases are TGTGCCAGCAGCCCCCACGGGATTTTGGGGGGTACGCAGTATTTT. It is translated as CASSPHGILGGTQYF.